These T cell receptor beta chains were read from a single sample in a study of blood T cell repertoires in COVID-19. Method: immunoSEQ multiplex PCR; TCRdb's copy keeps in-frame clones and lacks some. The table lists more than 100,000 clones, over 70% of them singletons. Specimen: peripheral blood. Receptors originate from a human donor in a cohort sampled during active or convalescent COVID-19. CDR3s include the opening cysteine and the closing phenylalanine or tryptophan. A D gene is named only where the DNA matches it firmly. The size of a clone is reported for some rows only, either as once, few or many, or as a class for expanded clones.

v_gene: TRBV18
d_gene: -
abundance: -
j_gene: TRBJ2-2
CDR3aa: CASSPGRGRTTGELFF
CDR3nt: TGTGCCAGCTCACCGGGGCGGGGTCGGACCACCGGGGAGCTGTTTTTT

v_gene: TRBV6-1
d_gene: TRBD1
abundance: -
j_gene: TRBJ2-5
CDR3aa: CASSVFSVGTGAETQYF
CDR3nt: TGTGCCAGCAGTGTATTTTCGGTTGGGACAGGGGCAGAGACCCAGTACTTC

v_gene: TRBV5-1
d_gene: -
abundance: -
j_gene: TRBJ1-1
CDR3aa: CASATGTAVMNTEAFF
CDR3nt: TGCGCCAGCGCAACAGGGACGGCTGTCATGAACACTGAAGCTTTCTTT

v_gene: TRBV29-1
d_gene: -
abundance: -
j_gene: TRBJ2-7
CDR3aa: CSPQRTPYEQYF
CDR3nt: TGCAGCCCACAGAGAACTCCCTACGAGCAGTACTTC

v_gene: TRBV4-3
d_gene: -
abundance: -
j_gene: TRBJ1-1
CDR3aa: CASSQDRQVDTEAFF
CDR3nt: TGCGCCAGCAGCCAAGATAGGCAGGTTGACACTGAAGCTTTCTTT

v_gene: TRBV6-5
d_gene: TRBD1
abundance: -
j_gene: TRBJ2-7
CDR3aa: CAGRDRGTEEQYF
CDR3nt: TGTGCCGGAAGGGACAGGGGGACGGAGGAGCAGTACTTC

v_gene: TRBV5-4
d_gene: -
abundance: many
j_gene: TRBJ1-3
CDR3aa: CASSPGPPSGNTIYF
CDR3nt: TGTGCCAGCAGCCCAGGGCCCCCCTCTGGAAACACCATATATTTT

v_gene: TRBV5-1
d_gene: -
abundance: -
j_gene: TRBJ1-1
CDR3aa: CASSLRGGTEAFF
CDR3nt: TGCGCCAGCAGCCTCAGGGGAGGGACTGAAGCTTTCTTT

v_gene: TRBV5-1
d_gene: -
abundance: few
j_gene: TRBJ1-6
CDR3aa: CASSVEGSYNSPLHF
CDR3nt: TGCGCCAGCAGTGTGGAGGGATCCTATAATTCACCCCTCCACTTT

v_gene: TRBV11-2
d_gene: TRBD1
abundance: -
j_gene: TRBJ1-3
CDR3aa: CASSRNRGRAGNTIYF
CDR3nt: TGTGCCAGCAGCCGGAACAGGGGGCGCGCGGGAAACACCATATATTTT

v_gene: TRBV14
d_gene: TRBD1
abundance: once
j_gene: TRBJ1-2
CDR3aa: CASRPTGVAYGYTF
CDR3nt: TGTGCCAGCAGGCCCACAGGGGTTGCCTATGGCTACACCTTC

v_gene: TRBV11-2
d_gene: -
abundance: -
j_gene: TRBJ1-3
CDR3aa: CASSPGQAGNTIYF
CDR3nt: TGTGCCAGCAGCCCTGGGCAGGCTGGAAACACCATATATTTT

v_gene: TRBV5-4
d_gene: TRBD2
abundance: -
j_gene: TRBJ2-5
CDR3aa: CASSRTSGGPVQETQYF
CDR3nt: TGTGCCAGCAGCCGGACGTCGGGGGGGCCTGTTCAAGAGACCCAGTACTTC

v_gene: TRBV4-2
d_gene: TRBD1
abundance: -
j_gene: TRBJ2-7
CDR3aa: CASSQGRQGAGYEQYF
CDR3nt: TGTGCCAGCAGCCAAGGAAGACAGGGGGCGGGATACGAGCAGTACTTC

v_gene: TRBV5-1
d_gene: -
abundance: -
j_gene: TRBJ1-1
CDR3aa: CASSLKAPPNTEAFF
CDR3nt: TGCGCCAGCAGCTTAAAAGCTCCACCGAACACTGAAGCTTTCTTT

v_gene: TRBV9
d_gene: -
abundance: -
j_gene: TRBJ2-1
CDR3aa: CASSVVSGSYNEQFF
CDR3nt: TGTGCCAGCAGCGTAGTGTCGGGGTCCTACAATGAGCAGTTCTTC

v_gene: TRBV5-1
d_gene: TRBD1
abundance: -
j_gene: TRBJ1-2
CDR3aa: CASSLPDRRYGYTF
CDR3nt: TGCGCCAGCAGCCTTCCGGACAGGCGGTATGGCTACACCTTC

v_gene: TRBV28
d_gene: -
abundance: -
j_gene: TRBJ2-1
CDR3aa: CANTHRGFRAPLYYNEQFF
CDR3nt: TGTGCCAACACCCATAGGGGGTTCCGAGCCCCCCTATATTACAATGAGCAGTTCTTC

v_gene: TRBV28
d_gene: TRBD2
abundance: few
j_gene: TRBJ2-3
CDR3aa: CASSSSGRGAFTDTQYF
CDR3nt: TGTGCCAGCAGCTCCTCTGGGCGGGGGGCGTTCACAGATACGCAGTATTTT

v_gene: TRBV11-3
d_gene: TRBD2
abundance: -
j_gene: TRBJ2-1
CDR3aa: CASSLVVAGGGNEQFF
CDR3nt: TGTGCCAGCAGCTTAGTTGTAGCGGGCGGGGGGAATGAGCAGTTCTTC

v_gene: TRBV10-3
d_gene: TRBD1
abundance: -
j_gene: TRBJ2-1
CDR3aa: CAIDTRDRASGEYNEQFF
CDR3nt: TGTGCCATCGATACCCGGGACAGGGCGTCGGGGGAGTACAATGAGCAGTTCTTC

v_gene: TRBV9
d_gene: TRBD1
abundance: -
j_gene: TRBJ1-2
CDR3aa: CASTPDRDNYGYTF
CDR3nt: TGTGCCAGCACCCCGGACAGGGACAACTATGGCTACACCTTC

v_gene: TRBV5-1
d_gene: -
abundance: -
j_gene: TRBJ1-6
CDR3aa: CASSLAGSTWNSPLHF
CDR3nt: TGCGCCAGCAGCCTGGCAGGGTCGACCTGGAATTCACCCCTCCACTTT

v_gene: TRBV19
d_gene: -
abundance: -
j_gene: TRBJ2-2
CDR3aa: CASRLLGTISGELFF
CDR3nt: TGTGCCAGTAGGCTACTAGGTACGATCTCCGGGGAGCTGTTTTTT

v_gene: TRBV6-2/TRBV6-3
d_gene: TRBD1
abundance: -
j_gene: TRBJ2-3
CDR3aa: CASSPRGTGRGDTQYF
CDR3nt: TGTGCCAGCAGCCCGCGAGGGACAGGGAGGGGAGATACGCAGTATTTT